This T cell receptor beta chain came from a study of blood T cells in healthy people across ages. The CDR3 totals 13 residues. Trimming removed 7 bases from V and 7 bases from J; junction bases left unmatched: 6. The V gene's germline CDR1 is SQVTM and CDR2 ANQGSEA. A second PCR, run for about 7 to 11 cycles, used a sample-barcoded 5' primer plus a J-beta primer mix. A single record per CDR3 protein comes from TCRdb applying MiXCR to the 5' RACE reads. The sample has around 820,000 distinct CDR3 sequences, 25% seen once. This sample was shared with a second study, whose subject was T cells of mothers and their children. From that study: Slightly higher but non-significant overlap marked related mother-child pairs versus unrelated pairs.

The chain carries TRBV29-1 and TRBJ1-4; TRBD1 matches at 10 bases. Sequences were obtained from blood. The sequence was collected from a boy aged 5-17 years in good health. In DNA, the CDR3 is TGCAGCGGTCGGGACAGGGGTGGTGAAAAACTGTTTTTT. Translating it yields CSGRDRGGEKLFF.